This T cell receptor beta chain is from a study of blood T cell repertoires in COVID-19. Repertoires were generated with immunoSEQ multiplex PCR, while TCRdb's copy carries only in-frame clones and drops some. Of hundreds of thousands of clones in the sample, around 88% are singletons; the top ten hold about 1.9%. The ends lost 7 bases at V and 7 bases at J; junction bases unmatched: 24. Per the germline V gene, CDR1 is SQVTM and CDR2 is ANQGSEA. The CDR3 loop spans 19 amino acids. The chain carries TRBV29-1 and TRBJ2-1; TRBD2 matches at 11 bases. Source material: peripheral blood. This clonotype was sampled from a woman aged 25 to 39 who had recovered from COVID-19. The CDR3 loop is CSATKRQQSSGGRGNEQFF. The CDR3 nucleotides read TGCAGCGCCACCAAACGCCAACAGTCTAGCGGGGGGCGAGGGAATGAGCAGTTCTTC.